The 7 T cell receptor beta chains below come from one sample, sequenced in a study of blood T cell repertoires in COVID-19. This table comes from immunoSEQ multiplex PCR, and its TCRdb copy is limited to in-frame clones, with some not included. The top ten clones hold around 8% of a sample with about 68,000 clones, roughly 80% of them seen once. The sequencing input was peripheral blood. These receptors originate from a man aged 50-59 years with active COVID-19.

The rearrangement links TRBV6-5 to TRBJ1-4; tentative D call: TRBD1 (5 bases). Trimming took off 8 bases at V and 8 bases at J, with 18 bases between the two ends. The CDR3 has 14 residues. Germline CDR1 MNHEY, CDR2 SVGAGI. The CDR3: CASGGIQMGEKLFF. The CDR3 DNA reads TGTGCCAGCGGGGGGATACAGATGGGGGAAAAACTGTTTTTT.

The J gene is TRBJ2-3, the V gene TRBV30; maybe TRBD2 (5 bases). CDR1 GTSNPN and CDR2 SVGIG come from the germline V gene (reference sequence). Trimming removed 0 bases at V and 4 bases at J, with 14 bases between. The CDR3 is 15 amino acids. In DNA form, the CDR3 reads TGTGCCTGGAGTGTACGGCGAGGGAAGGCAGATACGCAGTATTTT. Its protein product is CAWSVRRGKADTQYF.

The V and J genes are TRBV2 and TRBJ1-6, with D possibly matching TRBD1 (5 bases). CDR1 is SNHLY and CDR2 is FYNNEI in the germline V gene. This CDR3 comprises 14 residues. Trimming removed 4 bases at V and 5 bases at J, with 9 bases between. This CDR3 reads CASSVVGDNSPLHF. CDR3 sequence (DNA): TGTGCCAGCAGTGTAGTAGGGGATAATTCACCCCTCCACTTT.

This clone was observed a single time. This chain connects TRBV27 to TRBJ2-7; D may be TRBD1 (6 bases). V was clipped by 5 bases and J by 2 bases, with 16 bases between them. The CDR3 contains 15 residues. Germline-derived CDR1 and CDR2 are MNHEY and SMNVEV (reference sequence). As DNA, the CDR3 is TGTGCCAGCAGTAGCCCGACAGGCCCCCCCTACGAGCAGTACTTC. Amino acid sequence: CASSSPTGPPYEQYF.

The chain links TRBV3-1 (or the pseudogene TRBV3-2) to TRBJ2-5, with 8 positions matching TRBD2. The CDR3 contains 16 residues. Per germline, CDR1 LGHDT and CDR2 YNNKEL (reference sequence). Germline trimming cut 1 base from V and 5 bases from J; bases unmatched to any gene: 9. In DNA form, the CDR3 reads TGTGCCAGCAGCCAAGTCATACCGGGACTAGGGGAGACCCAGTACTTC. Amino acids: CASSQVIPGLGETQYF.

CDR3 sequence reads: CASSPRLLDGYTF. CDR3 DNA: TGCGCCAGCAGCCCTAGGTTGCTTGATGGCTACACCTTC. The J gene is TRBJ1-2, the V gene TRBV5-1; D is unresolved. This CDR3 contains 13 residues. Germline CDR1 SGHRS, CDR2 YFSETQ. Deletions cut 4 bases from V and 6 bases from J, with 13 bases between.

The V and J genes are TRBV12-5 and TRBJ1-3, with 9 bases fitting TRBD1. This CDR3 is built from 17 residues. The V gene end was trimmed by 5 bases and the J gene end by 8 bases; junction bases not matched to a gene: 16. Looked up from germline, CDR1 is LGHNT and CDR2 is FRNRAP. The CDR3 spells CASGPGTGNDKVHTIYF. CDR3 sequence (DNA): TGTGCTAGTGGTCCCGGGACAGGGAATGATAAAGTACACACCATATATTTT. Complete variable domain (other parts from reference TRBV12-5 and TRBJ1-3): DARVTQTPRHKVTEMGQEVTMRCQPILGHNTVFWYRQTMMQGLELLAYFRNRAPLDDSGMPKDRFSAEMPDATLATLKIQPSEPRDSAVYFCASGPGTGNDKVHTIYFGEGSWLTVV.